This record looks at one TCR beta chain sequence and its context. The target antigen is unknown. Likely unrecorded immune exposures existed in these nominally healthy donors. This specimen comes from a study of cytomegalovirus exposure and HLA in healthy donors. Findings and caveats of the study: CMV serostatus was the sole immune exposure data available. Later analysis identified several of the most significant clusters that appeared linked to common viral pathogens.

Use of 60 Vbeta and 13 Jbeta primers characterized the PCR. The repertoire was sequenced with immunoSEQ multiplex PCR; TCRdb's copy has only in-frame clones and lacks some. The sample has 90,000 to 150,000 clones; nearly 80% are singletons. The CDR3 length is 14 residues. J lost 5 bases, V lost 2 bases, and 6 bases had no gene match. Looked up from germline, CDR1 is MNHEY and CDR2 is SVGAGI. This chain uses TRBV6-5 with TRBJ2-7; 7 bases agree with TRBD2. Sequencing was performed on PBMCs. The clonotype originates from a young woman in good health and CMV-seropositive. The CDR3 sequence: CASSYRGVDNEQYF. The CDR3 coding sequence is TGTGCCAGCAGTTACCGGGGGGTCGATAACGAGCAGTACTTC.